These 8 T cell receptor beta chains were sequenced from one sample in a study of metastatic and nonmetastatic thyroid tumors. MiXCR was used by TCRdb to re-call the PCR reads. The sample contains thousands of clones, approximately 33% of which appear only once. All patients were untreated before thyroid surgery. Sample: adjacent normal tissue. The source is a female donor with papillary thyroid cancer or a benign thyroid nodule (not recorded which). Some clones in this sample may be carry-over from other donors' samples.

This clone is a singleton in its sample. Since a much larger clone is just one base distant, this may be a read error. This sequence joins TRBV7-8 and TRBJ2-3, with 7 bases identical to TRBD2. Germline CDR1 is SGHVS and CDR2 is FQNEAQ. The length of the CDR3 is 15 residues. In DNA, the CDR3 is TGTTCCAGCAGCTTAGGGGACTACGACACAGATACGCAGTATTTT. It is translated as CSSSLGDYDTDTQYF.

This clone has a count of ten or more. The rearrangement links TRBV6-1 to TRBJ2-7, with 8 positions matching TRBD1. There are 14 residues in the CDR3. V was pared by 6 bases and J by 7 bases, with 11 bases of the junction left unmatched. In germline, CDR1 is MNHNS, CDR2 SASEGT. The CDR3 nucleotides read TGTGCCAGCAGACTAGACAGGGGCCATATAGAGCAGTACTTC. This gives the protein CASRLDRGHIEQYF.

The chain uses TRBV6-2 or TRBV6-3 and TRBJ2-1, with TRBD2 matching over 12 bases. The CDR3 has 12 amino acids. The V gene's germline CDR1 is MNHEY and CDR2 SVGEGT. Unmatched junction bases numbered 0, after V lost 8 bases and J lost 7 bases. The CDR3 DNA reads as TGTGCCAGCGGACTAGCGGGAAATGAGCAGTTCTTC. This codes for CASGLAGNEQFF.

The V and J genes are TRBV27 and TRBJ2-1; D may correspond to TRBD1 or TRBD2 (5 bases each). The CDR3 consists of 14 residues. The germline V and J ends were trimmed by 3 bases and 6 bases, with 12 bases remaining between them. Germline V lookup: CDR1 MNHEY, CDR2 SMNVEV (reference sequence). CDR3 nucleotide sequence: TGTGCCAGCAGTTTTCGGGGTAGGGGCAATGAGCAGTTCTTC. Protein sequence: CASSFRGRGNEQFF.

Points on this clone: One end of the junction varies from germline; a read error may be responsible. V usage is TRBV6-1 and J usage is TRBJ1-6; no definite D call. Per germline, CDR1 MNHNS and CDR2 SASEGT. The CDR3 sequence is 15 residues long. The CDR3 DNA reads as TGTGCCAGCAGTGACATAAGCAACCCAAATTCTCCCCTCAACTTT. It specifies CASSDISNPNSPLNF.

Only a few counts were recorded for this clone. The genes are TRBV9 and TRBJ2-1; 16 bases line up with TRBD2. The CDR3 sequence is 18 residues long. Germline assignment: CDR1 SGDLS and CDR2 YYNGEE. The ends lost 0 bases at V and 9 bases at J; junction bases unmatched: 9. DNA for the CDR3: TGTGCCAGCAGCGTAGAAGGGACTAGCGGGAGGGCGGAGGGTGAGCAGTTCTTC. Translated: CASSVEGTSGRAEGEQFF.

This clone was seen more than once but under ten times. The chain couples TRBV12-3 or TRBV12-4 to TRBJ2-7; possibly TRBD2 for D (6 bases). This CDR3 has 16 residues. The ends were cut back, 5 bases at V and 0 bases at J, with 17 bases in the middle. The CDR3 nucleotides are TGTGCCAGCAGTCCCGAACTAGCCCTGTTCTCCTACGAGCAGTACTTC. Translating it yields CASSPELALFSYEQYF.

CDR3 in amino acids: CASRDHPGTAYNSPLHF. Written as DNA, the CDR3 is TGTGCCAGCAGGGATCACCCTGGGACAGCTTATAATTCACCCCTCCACTTT. This chain connects TRBV4-2 to TRBJ1-6; 7 bases line up with TRBD1. Losses at the gene ends were 6 bases for V and 4 bases for J; bases not matched to a gene: 12. The CDR3 covers 17 residues. Germline assignment: CDR1 LGHNA and CDR2 YNFKEQ.